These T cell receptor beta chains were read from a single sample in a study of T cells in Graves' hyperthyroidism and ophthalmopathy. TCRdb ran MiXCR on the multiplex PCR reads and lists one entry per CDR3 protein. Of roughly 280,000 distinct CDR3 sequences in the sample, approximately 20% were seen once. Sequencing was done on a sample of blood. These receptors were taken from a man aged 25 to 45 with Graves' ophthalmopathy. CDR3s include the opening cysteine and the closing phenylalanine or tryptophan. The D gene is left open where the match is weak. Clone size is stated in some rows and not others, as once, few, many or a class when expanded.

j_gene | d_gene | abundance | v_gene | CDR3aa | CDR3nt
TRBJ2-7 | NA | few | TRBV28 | CASSSSPPDRSSYEQYF | TGTGCCAGCAGTAGCAGCCCCCCTGACAGGAGCTCCTACGAGCAGTACTTC
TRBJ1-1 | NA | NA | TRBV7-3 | CASSLLPGMNTEAFF | TGTGCCAGCAGCTTACTTCCAGGAATGAACACTGAAGCTTTCTTT
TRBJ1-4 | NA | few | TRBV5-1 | CASSLEGPGADEKLFF | TGCGCCAGCAGCTTGGAAGGTCCGGGGGCAGACGAAAAACTGTTTTTT
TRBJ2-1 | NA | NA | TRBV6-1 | CASGLPQGSYNEQFF | TGTGCCAGCGGACTCCCCCAAGGCTCCTACAATGAGCAGTTCTTC
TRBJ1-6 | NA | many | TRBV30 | CAWSVLDSPLHF | TGTGCCTGGAGTGTCCTCGACTCACCCCTCCACTTT
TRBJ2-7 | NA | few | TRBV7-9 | CASTDRGSYEQYF | TGTGCCAGCACAGACCGGGGCTCCTACGAGCAGTACTTC
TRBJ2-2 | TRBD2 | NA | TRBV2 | CASNELAGGWNTGELFF | TGTGCCAGCAACGAACTAGCGGGAGGATGGAACACCGGGGAGCTGTTTTTT
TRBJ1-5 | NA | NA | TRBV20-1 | CSASRAVYQPQHF | TGCAGTGCTAGTCGGGCAGTTTATCAGCCCCAGCATTTT
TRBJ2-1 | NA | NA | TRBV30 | CAWSREETYNEQFF | TGTGCCTGGAGTAGGGAGGAAACCTACAATGAGCAGTTCTTC
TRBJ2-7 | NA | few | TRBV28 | CASSPPGFLLYEQYF | TGTGCCAGCAGCCCCCCGGGGTTCCTCCTCTACGAGCAGTACTTC
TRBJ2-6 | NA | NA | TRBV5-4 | CASQQGSGANVLTF | TGTGCCAGCCAACAGGGCTCTGGGGCCAACGTCCTGACTTTC